These 7 T cell receptor beta chains were sequenced from one sample in a study of CD8 T cell repertoires and HIV-1 epitope variants. Their antigens are not known. TCRdb's copy holds only in-frame clones and misses some; the assay was immunoSEQ multiplex PCR. There are approximately 4,700 clones in the sample; about 66% occur only once, and about 40% lies in the top ten. Sequencing used cultured CD8+ T cells derived from PBMCs. These receptors were obtained from a male donor with HIV.

Sample share makes this clone medium-sized. The V gene is TRBV7-6, the J gene TRBJ2-5; 13 bases agree with TRBD2. Germline CDR1 and CDR2: SGHVS and FNYEAQ. The CDR3 sequence is 18 residues long. With V trimmed by 4 bases and J by 4 bases, 12 bases remained unmatched. This CDR3 is CASSYLPGGLAGSETQYF. The DNA of the CDR3 is TGTGCCAGCAGCTACTTACCGGGGGGACTAGCGGGGTCAGAGACCCAGTACTTC.

This chain uses TRBV6-1 with TRBJ2-7; the match to TRBD1 covers 8 bases. Losses at the gene ends were 6 bases for V and 7 bases for J; bases not matched to a gene: 14. Germline CDR1 reads MNHNS; CDR2 reads SASEGT. The CDR3 spans 15 residues. CDR3 coding DNA: TGTGCCAGCAGGGAGGACAGGGATCTTCCGGGTGAGCAGTACTTC. Residues: CASREDRDLPGEQYF.

The chain joins TRBV30 to TRBJ2-3; D gene uncertain. Germline V gene data show CDR1 as GTSNPN and CDR2 as SVGIG (reference sequence). The CDR3 covers 15 residues. The CDR3 loop reads CASISGHSYTDTQYF. CDR3 coding DNA: TGTGCGTCCATCTCGGGCCACTCCTACACAGATACGCAGTATTTT.

V gene TRBV5-1 combines with J gene TRBJ1-5; D might be TRBD1 (6 bases). The CDR3 is made up of 15 amino acids. Germline loops: CDR1 SGHRS, CDR2 YFSETQ. Trimming took 0 bases from V and 6 from J, leaving 13 bases between them. In DNA form, the CDR3 reads TGCGCCAGCAGCTTGGATGGGGGGCGCGGTCAGCCCCAGCATTTT. The encoded protein is CASSLDGGRGQPQHF.

The chain uses TRBV27 and TRBJ1-1; D ambiguous. CDR1 is MNHEY and CDR2 is SMNVEV in the germline V gene (reference sequence). The CDR3 covers 17 residues. The germline V and J ends were trimmed by 0 bases and 1 base, with 15 bases remaining between them. The CDR3 sequence is CASSLSDNSPWNTEAFF. The CDR3 DNA follows: TGTGCCAGCAGTTTATCGGATAATTCTCCATGGAACACTGAAGCTTTCTTT.

This chain joins TRBV15 and TRBJ2-7; TRBD2 aligns across 7 bases. From germline, CDR1 is LNHNV and CDR2 YYDKDF (reference sequence). The CDR3 has 15 amino acids. The J segment lost 1 base and the V segment lost 0 bases, leaving 3 bases of the junction unmatched. The CDR3 loop is CATSRDGGGSYEQYF. For the CDR3, the DNA is TGTGCCACCAGCAGAGACGGCGGGGGATCCTACGAGCAGTACTTC.

The chain employs TRBV9 and TRBJ2-5; 7 nucleotides agree with TRBD1. The CDR3 contains 15 residues. Trimming took 0 bases from V and 2 from J; bases not matched to a gene: 4. Germline CDR1 SGDLS, CDR2 YYNGEE. The CDR3 nucleotides read TGTGCCAGCAGCGTAGCCGGGACAGAACAAGAGACCCAGTACTTC. It encodes CASSVAGTEQETQYF.